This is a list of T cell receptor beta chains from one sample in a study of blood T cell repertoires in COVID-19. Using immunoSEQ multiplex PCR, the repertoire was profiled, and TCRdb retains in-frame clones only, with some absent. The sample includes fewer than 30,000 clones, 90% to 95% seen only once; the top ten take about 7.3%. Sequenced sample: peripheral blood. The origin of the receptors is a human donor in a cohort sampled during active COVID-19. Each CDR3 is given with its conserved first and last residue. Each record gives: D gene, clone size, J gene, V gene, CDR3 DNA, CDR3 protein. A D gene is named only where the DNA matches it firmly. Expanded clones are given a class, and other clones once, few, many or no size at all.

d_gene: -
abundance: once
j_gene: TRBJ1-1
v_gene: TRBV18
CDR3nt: TGTGCCAGCTCACCTCGAGGAGGAGGGAACACTGAAGCTTTCTTT
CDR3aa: CASSPRGGGNTEAFF

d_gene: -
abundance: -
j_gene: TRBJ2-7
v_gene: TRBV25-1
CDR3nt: TGTGCCAGCAGTGAATCTACGACAATTCTGGGCGAGCAGTACTTC
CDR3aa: CASSESTTILGEQYF

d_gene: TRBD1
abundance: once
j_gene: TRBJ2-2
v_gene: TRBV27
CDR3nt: TGTGCCAGCAGTTGGGACAGGGGCGCCGGGGAGCTGTTTTTT
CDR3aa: CASSWDRGAGELFF

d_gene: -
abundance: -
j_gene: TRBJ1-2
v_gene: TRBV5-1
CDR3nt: TGCGCCAGCAGCTTGGGAACAGGTCCTACTAACTATGGCTACACCTTC
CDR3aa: CASSLGTGPTNYGYTF

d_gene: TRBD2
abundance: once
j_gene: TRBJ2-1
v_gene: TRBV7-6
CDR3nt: TGTGCCAGCAGCCCCGGACTAGCGGGGGGCCTCTCCTACAATGAGCAGTTCTTC
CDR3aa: CASSPGLAGGLSYNEQFF

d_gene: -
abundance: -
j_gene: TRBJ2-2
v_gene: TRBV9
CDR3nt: TGTGCCAGCAGCGAGCTCTCAGGGAATAGGAACACCGGGGAGCTGTTTTTT
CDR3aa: CASSELSGNRNTGELFF

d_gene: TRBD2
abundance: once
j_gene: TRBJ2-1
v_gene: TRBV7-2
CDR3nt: TGTGCCAGCAGCTGGCGCGGGGGGCAGGGCGAGCAGTTCTTC
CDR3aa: CASSWRGGQGEQFF

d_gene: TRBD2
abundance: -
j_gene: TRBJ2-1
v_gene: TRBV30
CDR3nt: TGTGCCTGGACCCCCGGGGGAGCGGGAGTGGGTGAGCAGTTCTTC
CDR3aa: CAWTPGGAGVGEQFF

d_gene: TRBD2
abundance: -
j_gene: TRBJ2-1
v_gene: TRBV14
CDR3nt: TGTGCCAGCAGCCAAGACGGGACTAGCGGGAGGTATGAGCAGTTCTTC
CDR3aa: CASSQDGTSGRYEQFF

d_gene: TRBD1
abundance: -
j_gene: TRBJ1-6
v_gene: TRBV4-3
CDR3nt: TGCGCCAGCAGCCAAGATCCAGGACTCAGGGGGAATTCACCCCTCCACTTT
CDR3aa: CASSQDPGLRGNSPLHF

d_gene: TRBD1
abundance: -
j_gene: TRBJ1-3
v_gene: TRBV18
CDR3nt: TGTGCCAGCTCACGACAGGGTTCTGGAAACACCATATATTTT
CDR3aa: CASSRQGSGNTIYF

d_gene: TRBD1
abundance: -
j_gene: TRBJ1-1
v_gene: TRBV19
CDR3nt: TGTGCCAGTAGTGTAAGGGGGCGCGACACTGAAGCTTTCTTT
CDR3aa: CASSVRGRDTEAFF

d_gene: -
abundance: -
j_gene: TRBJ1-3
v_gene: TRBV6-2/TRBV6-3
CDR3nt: TGTGCCAGCAGTTACTCGTGGGGCGACTCTGGAAACACCATATATTTT
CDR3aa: CASSYSWGDSGNTIYF

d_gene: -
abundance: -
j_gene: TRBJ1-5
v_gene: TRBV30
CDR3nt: TGTGCCTGGAGTTCCGGTAATAGCAATCAGCCCCAGCATTTT
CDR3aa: CAWSSGNSNQPQHF

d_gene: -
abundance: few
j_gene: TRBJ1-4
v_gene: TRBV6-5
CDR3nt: TGTGCCAGCAGTTACGGGGGGGCGGGTGAAAAACTGTTTTTT
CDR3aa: CASSYGGAGEKLFF

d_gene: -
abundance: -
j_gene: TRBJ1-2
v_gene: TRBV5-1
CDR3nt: TGCGCCAGCAAGGGGGACACCTACTATGGCTACACCTTC
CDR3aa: CASKGDTYYGYTF

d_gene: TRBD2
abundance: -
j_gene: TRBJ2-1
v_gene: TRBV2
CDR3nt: TGTGCCAGCTCCGGGACTAAATCCTACAATGAGCAGTTCTTC
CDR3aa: CASSGTKSYNEQFF

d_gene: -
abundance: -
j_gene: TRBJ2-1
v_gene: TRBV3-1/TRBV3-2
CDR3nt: TGTGCCAGCAGCCAACTGGGTCAGGGTGGGAGGACCTACAATGAGCAGTTCTTC
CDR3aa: CASSQLGQGGRTYNEQFF